Listed here are 18 T cell receptor beta chains from one sample, sequenced in a study of T cell responses to AZD1222 COVID-19 vaccine. Assay used: immunoSEQ multiplex PCR; TCRdb lists only in-frame clones, some missing. Altogether about 140,000 clones are present, 90% to 95% being singletons, with the ten largest covering approximately 12%. Sequences were derived from peripheral blood, sampled after recovery from COVID-19. The source of these receptors is an adult who had recovered from COVID-19.

The CDR3 nucleotides are TGTGCCAGCAGTGCGAACCGTGGGGACAGGGTCATTTACGAGCAGTACTTC. Translated, it gives CASSANRGDRVIYEQYF. V gene TRBV6-1 combines with J gene TRBJ2-7, with 9 positions matching TRBD1. The junction had 14 bases not matched to a gene; V was cut back by 4 bases and J by 4 bases. The CDR3 consists of 17 residues. In germline, CDR1 is MNHNS, CDR2 SASEGT.

This chain connects TRBV6-5 to TRBJ2-3; no firm D call. The CDR3 is 13 residues long. Trimming removed 5 bases from V and 5 bases from J, with 11 bases in between. Looked up from germline, CDR1 is MNHEY and CDR2 is SVGAGI. The CDR3 loop is CASSPKGGDTQYF. DNA of the CDR3: TGTGCCAGCAGTCCAAAGGGTGGAGATACGCAGTATTTT.

The rearrangement joins TRBV7-6 to TRBJ2-2; D gene unclear. There are 14 residues in the CDR3. V dropped 2 bases and J dropped 0 bases, with 4 bases sitting between them. Germline lookup yields CDR1 SGHVS and CDR2 FNYEAQ. Written as DNA, the CDR3 is TGTGCCAGCAGCTTAACTCCGAACACCGGGGAGCTGTTTTTT. Protein sequence: CASSLTPNTGELFF.

The V call is TRBV12-3 or TRBV12-4, the J call TRBJ2-7; D not resolved. Trimming left V 2 bases short and J 7 bases short, with 6 bases between. The CDR3 runs 11 residues. CDR3 protein: CASSLFGEQYF. The CDR3 DNA reads as TGTGCCAGCAGTTTATTTGGGGAGCAGTACTTC.

This clone came up once. The genes are TRBV30 and TRBJ1-3; D perhaps matches TRBD1 (6 bases). Germline V gene sequence: CDR1 GTSNPN, CDR2 SVGIG (reference sequence). CDR3 length: 15 amino acids. Trimming stripped 3 bases from V and 0 bases from J, with 12 bases between. CDR3 nucleotides: TGTGCCTGGAGGGGCAGGGGTGACTCTGGAAACACCATATATTTT. Its translation is CAWRGRGDSGNTIYF.

The chain is built from TRBV27 and TRBJ1-1; D call uncertain. Germline CDR1 reads MNHEY; CDR2 reads SMNVEV (reference sequence). Trimming removed 2 bases from V and 0 bases from J, with 7 bases in between. The CDR3 is made up of 14 amino acids. The CDR3 loop reads CASSLSPLNTEAFF. CDR3 nucleotide sequence: TGTGCCAGCAGTTTAAGTCCCCTGAACACTGAAGCTTTCTTT.

The chain couples TRBV28 to TRBJ2-5; a weak D match, TRBD1 (6 bases). The CDR3 is 15 amino acids. CDR1 is MDHEN and CDR2 is SYDVKM in the germline V gene. Trimming shortened V by 6 bases and J by 5 bases, and 19 bases separated the two germline ends. CDR3 amino acids: CASSPPQGGLETQYF. CDR3 DNA sequence: TGTGCCAGCAGCCCCCCACAGGGTGGATTGGAGACCCAGTACTTC. Full variable domain (missing parts from reference TRBV28 and TRBJ2-5): DVKVTQSSRYLVKRTGEKVFLECVQDMDHENMFWYRQDPGLGLRLIYFSYDVKMKEKGDIPEGYSVSREKKERFSLILESASTNQTSMYLCASSPPQGGLETQYFGPGTRLLVL.

J is TRBJ2-3 and V is TRBV30, with TRBD1 matching over 9 bases. Losses at the gene ends were 3 bases for V and 2 bases for J; bases not matched to a gene: 6. The CDR3 runs to 15 residues. Germline V gene data show CDR1 as GTSNPN and CDR2 as SVGIG (reference sequence). Written as DNA, the CDR3 is TGTGCCTGGAGCCCCGGACAGGGGACCACAGATACGCAGTATTTT. Its protein is CAWSPGQGTTDTQYF.

This clone was seen a few times. This chain uses TRBV11-2 with TRBJ2-7, with no clear D. The CDR3 length is 11 residues. Trimming took 3 bases from V and 5 from J, leaving 5 bases between them. Germline lookup yields CDR1 SGHAT and CDR2 FQNNGV. CDR3 sequence: CASSFPDEQYF. The CDR3 nucleotides read TGTGCCAGCAGCTTCCCCGACGAGCAGTACTTC.

This chain links TRBV27 with TRBJ2-3; the D is unclear. This CDR3 region has 11 residues. Germline-derived CDR1 and CDR2 are MNHEY and SMNVEV (reference sequence). V was cut by 6 bases and J by 6 bases, with 7 bases left in between. CDR3 residues: CASRAQDTQYF. The CDR3 nucleotides are TGTGCCAGCAGAGCCCAGGATACGCAGTATTTT.

The chain employs TRBV4-1 and TRBJ2-7, with a weak D call TRBD1 (5 bases). Trimming took off 4 bases at V and 2 bases at J, with 15 bases between the two ends. This CDR3 has 15 residues. Germline CDR1 is MGHRA and CDR2 is YSYEKL. CDR3: CASSPGQGTTYEQYF. The CDR3 nucleotides are TGCGCCAGCAGCCCAGGTCAGGGCACCACCTACGAGCAGTACTTC.

The J gene is TRBJ2-1, the V gene TRBV7-3; 8 bases are shared with TRBD2. CDR1 and CDR2 (germline): SGHTA, FQGTGA. V shed 2 bases, J shed 10 bases, and the junction held 10 bases outside the gene matches. The CDR3 consists of 15 residues. Here the CDR3 DNA reads TGTGCCAGCAGCTTAGGGCGGGGGGCACTAGGGGAGCAGTTCTTC. Its protein product is CASSLGRGALGEQFF.

The gene calls are TRBV2 and TRBJ2-5; D remains unclear. Per the germline V gene, CDR1 is SNHLY and CDR2 is FYNNEI. The CDR3 consists of 10 residues. Trimming pared 7 bases from V and 5 bases from J, leaving 5 bases between. CDR3 region: CASKGETQYF. The CDR3 nucleotides read TGTGCCAGCAAAGGCGAGACCCAGTACTTC.

The chain links TRBV6-1 to TRBJ2-7; D could derive from TRBD1 or TRBD2 (5 bases each). Germline V gene data show CDR1 as MNHNS and CDR2 as SASEGT. This CDR3 is 15 amino acids long. V lost 1 base and J 6 bases, leaving 16 bases between the germline ends. CDR3 loop: CASSEVGTGSGEQYF. As DNA, the CDR3 is TGTGCCAGCAGTGAAGTTGGGACCGGCTCAGGCGAGCAGTACTTC.

This chain joins TRBV28 and TRBJ1-1; D not certain. This CDR3 contains 14 residues. Per germline, CDR1 MDHEN and CDR2 SYDVKM. V was shortened by 6 bases and J by 4 bases, with 15 bases between the two germline ends. As DNA, the CDR3 is TGTGCCAGCAGCTTACAACCCCAACGCACTGAAGCTTTCTTT. It specifies CASSLQPQRTEAFF.

CDR3 residues: CASSLEQDTEAFF. In DNA, the CDR3 is TGTGCCAGCAGCTTGGAACAGGACACTGAAGCTTTCTTT. V usage is TRBV5-5 and J usage is TRBJ1-1, with a possible D match to TRBD1 (5 bases). V lost 0 bases to trimming and J lost 3 bases, with 6 bases between them. The length of the CDR3 is 13 residues. Germline assignment: CDR1 SGHKS and CDR2 YYEKEE (reference sequence).

The genes are TRBV7-2 and TRBJ2-2, with unresolved D. The CDR3 sequence is 15 residues long. Germline V gives CDR1 SGHTA, CDR2 FQGNSA. Trimming took off 1 base at V and 1 base at J, with 7 bases between the two ends. The CDR3 nucleotides read TGTGCCAGCAGCTTAGTTCCCTTGAACACCGGGGAGCTGTTTTTT. Translating it yields CASSLVPLNTGELFF. Full variable domain (remainder filled in from reference TRBV7-2 and TRBJ2-2): GAGVSQSPSNKVTEKGKDVELRCDPISGHTALYWYRQSLGQGLEFLIYFQGNSAPDKSGLPSDRFSAERTGGSVSTLTIQRTQQEDSAVYLCASSLVPLNTGELFFGEGSRLTVL.

This rearrangement joins TRBV7-6 to TRBJ1-4; perhaps TRBD1 as D (5 bases). Trimming stripped 7 bases from V and 4 bases from J, with 16 bases between. Germline V gives CDR1 SGHVS, CDR2 FNYEAQ. The CDR3 has 15 amino acids. CDR3: CASTPGVFGNEKLFF. In DNA, the CDR3 is TGTGCCAGCACCCCGGGGGTCTTCGGTAATGAAAAACTGTTTTTT. The variable domain in full, completed from reference TRBV7-6 and TRBJ1-4, reads GAGVSQSPRYKVTKRGQDVALRCDPISGHVSLYWYRQALGQGPEFLTYFNYEAQQDKSGLPNDRFSAERPEGSISTLTIQRTEQRDSAMYRCASTPGVFGNEKLFFGSGTQLSVL.